The 29 T cell receptor beta chains below all came from one sample that was sequenced in a study of control samples from healthy donors and cancer patients. Assay: immunoSEQ multiplex PCR; the TCRdb copy retains only in-frame clones and omits some. The sample records around 25,000 clones, approximately 91% being singletons. Source material: PBMCs. Source of these receptors: a man aged 50 or older with lung cancer.

The chain employs TRBV24-1 and TRBJ2-3; 9 nucleotides agree with TRBD1. The ends lost 1 base at V and 0 bases at J; junction bases unmatched: 4. In germline, CDR1 is KGHDR, CDR2 SFDVKD. The CDR3 covers 17 residues. CDR3 coding DNA: TGTGCCACCAGTGATTTTGGGACAGGGTTCAGCACAGATACGCAGTATTTT. Its protein is CATSDFGTGFSTDTQYF.

The chain recombines TRBV10-3 with TRBJ2-7; 11 bases match TRBD1. The V and J ends lost 8 bases and 5 bases, in that order; junction bases with no gene match: 11. CDR1 is ENHRY, CDR2 SYGVKD, per germline. CDR3 size: 15 residues. CDR3 DNA sequence: TGTGCCATCGGGCTTGGGACAGGGGGTGTTGACGAGCAGTACTTC. Amino acids: CAIGLGTGGVDEQYF.

The chain recombines TRBV3-1 (or the pseudogene TRBV3-2) with TRBJ1-5; possible D gene TRBD1, 5 bases. The germline CDR1 and CDR2 sequences are LGHDT and YNNKEL (reference sequence). The length of the CDR3 is 15 residues. V was cut by 4 bases and J by 4 bases, with 14 bases left in between. The CDR3 sequence: CASSPGDGANQPQHF. The CDR3 DNA sequence: TGTGCCAGCAGCCCGGGGGATGGGGCTAATCAGCCCCAGCATTTT.

This clone was detected once. The chain recombines TRBV2 with TRBJ2-5; 8 positions agree with TRBD2. The CDR3 has 14 amino acids. Germline V lookup: CDR1 SNHLY, CDR2 FYNNEI. The junction had 10 bases not matched to a gene; V was cut back by 7 bases and J by 6 bases. In DNA form, the CDR3 reads TGTGCCAGCATGGACGGGGGGGCTAAAAAGACCCAGTACTTC. Amino acids: CASMDGGAKKTQYF.

The chain combines TRBV6-5 with TRBJ1-2; 10 bases agree with TRBD1. With 6 bases clipped from V and 2 bases from J, the junction kept 3 bases outside the gene matches. The CDR3 has 14 residues. The germline V gene has CDR1 MNHEY and CDR2 SVGAGI. CDR3 bases: TGTGCCAGCAGCCCGGGACAGGGGAACTATGGCTACACCTTC. Protein sequence: CASSPGQGNYGYTF.

The CDR3 DNA reads as TGTGCCAGCAGTGAATCAGGAGGGGTCGGGCAGCCCCAGCATTTT. It is translated as CASSESGGVGQPQHF. The chain uses TRBV6-1 and TRBJ1-5, with D perhaps matching TRBD1 (5 bases). CDR1 and CDR2 (germline): MNHNS, SASEGT. V was shortened by 2 bases and J by 7 bases, with 15 bases between the two germline ends. The CDR3 spans 15 residues.

The chain uses TRBV3-1 (or the pseudogene TRBV3-2) and TRBJ2-3, with TRBD1 as a possible D gene (5 bases). Germline V gene data show CDR1 as LGHDT and CDR2 as YNNKEL (reference sequence). Trimming stripped 4 bases from V and 5 bases from J, with 7 bases between. CDR3 length: 12 residues. The CDR3 reads CASSPQGDTQYF. CDR3 nucleotides: TGTGCCAGCAGCCCCCAGGGAGATACGCAGTATTTT.

The chain combines TRBV3-1 (or the pseudogene TRBV3-2) with TRBJ2-7; weak D call: TRBD2 (6 bases). Germline V gene lookup returns CDR1 LGHDT and CDR2 YNNKEL (reference sequence). Trimming cost V 0 bases and J 6 bases, with 12 bases left between them. CDR3 length equals 14 residues. In nucleotides, the CDR3 is TGTGCCAGCAGCCAAGATCCGGGGGTGGCCGAGCAGTACTTC. Translation gives CASSQDPGVAEQYF.

This chain connects TRBV18 to TRBJ1-5, with 7 bases fitting TRBD1. Germline V CDR1 and CDR2: KGHSH, LQKENI. This CDR3 contains 14 residues. Trimming took 6 bases from V and 5 from J; bases not matched to a gene: 7. The CDR3 here is CASSTTGVDQPQHF. CDR3 nucleotides: TGTGCCAGCTCCACAACAGGGGTTGATCAGCCCCAGCATTTT.

This clone occurred once. The chain has TRBV9 and TRBJ1-5, with TRBD1 matching over 7 bases. Trimming took 3 bases from V and 0 from J; bases not matched to a gene: 3. The germline CDR1 and CDR2 sequences are SGDLS and YYNGEE. CDR3 length equals 15 residues. The CDR3 here is CASSATGNSNQPQHF. The CDR3, as DNA: TGTGCCAGCAGCGCGACAGGGAATAGCAATCAGCCCCAGCATTTT.

The genes are TRBV2 and TRBJ2-2; no definite D call. The CDR3 has 16 residues. Trimming removed 6 bases at V and 0 bases at J, with 14 bases between. Germline assignment: CDR1 SNHLY and CDR2 FYNNEI. CDR3 nucleotide sequence: TGTGCCAGCAGACCCAGCACGATCGCGAACACCGGGGAGCTGTTTTTT. Encoded protein: CASRPSTIANTGELFF.

V and J are TRBV7-9 and TRBJ1-5; tentative D call: TRBD1 (5 bases). Germline lookup yields CDR1 SEHNR and CDR2 FQNEAQ (reference sequence). V lost 5 bases to trimming and J lost 6 bases, with 11 bases between them. This CDR3 region has 13 residues. The CDR3 bases are TGTGCCAGCAGCCCGGGGGGAGGTCAGCCCCAGCATTTT. It encodes CASSPGGGQPQHF. The whole variable domain, remainder taken from reference TRBV7-9 and TRBJ1-5, is DTGVSQNPRHKITKRGQNVTFRCDPISEHNRLYWYRQTLGQGPEFLTYFQNEAQLEKSRLLSDRFSAERPKGSFSTLEIQRTEQGDSAMYLCASSPGGGQPQHFGDGTRLSIL.

The V gene is TRBV4-1, the J gene TRBJ1-2, with D perhaps TRBD1 (5 bases). CDR3 size: 14 residues. Germline CDR1 is MGHRA and CDR2 is YSYEKL. V was clipped by 3 bases and J by 5 bases, with 13 bases between them. The CDR3 here is CASSQKQDGYGYTF. CDR3 nucleotides: TGCGCCAGCAGCCAGAAACAGGATGGGTATGGCTACACCTTC.

The chain combines TRBV4-1 with TRBJ2-2; 12 positions match TRBD1. Per germline, CDR1 MGHRA and CDR2 YSYEKL. This CDR3 has 15 residues. V gave up 8 bases and J gave up 7 bases; unmatched junction bases: 8. CDR3 region: CASAGTGGLSGELFF. CDR3 in DNA: TGCGCCAGCGCCGGGACAGGGGGCTTGAGCGGGGAGCTGTTTTTT.

As DNA, the CDR3 is TGTGCCACCAGTGATTTCGGCAGGGGAGGGGAAGAGACCCAGTACTTC. Residues: CATSDFGRGGEETQYF. The chain links TRBV24-1 to TRBJ2-5, with a weak D call TRBD2 (7 bases). V lost 1 base and J 3 bases, leaving 14 bases between the germline ends. CDR3 length: 16 amino acids. The germline gives CDR1 KGHDR, CDR2 SFDVKD.

This chain connects TRBV7-9 to TRBJ2-7, with 10 bases matching TRBD1. CDR1 is SEHNR, CDR2 FQNEAQ, per germline (reference sequence). The CDR3 is 15 residues long. J lost 3 bases, V lost 3 bases, and 5 bases had no gene match. The DNA of the CDR3 is TGTGCCAGCAGCTTTTCGGGACAGGGGATCTACGAGCAGTACTTC. This sequence encodes CASSFSGQGIYEQYF.

V and J are TRBV12-3 or TRBV12-4 and TRBJ2-5; unclear D gene. This CDR3 has 11 amino acids. The V end was cut by 5 bases, the J end by 6 bases, with 7 bases between. CDR3 nucleotides: TGTGCCAGCAGTCAAAGCCAGACCCAGTACTTC. Its protein is CASSQSQTQYF.

This chain uses TRBV6-6 with TRBJ2-7; D gene uncertain. With 6 bases removed from V and 5 bases from J, the gap between germline ends came to 11 bases. The CDR3 is 12 amino acids. Germline CDR1 and CDR2: MNHNY and SVGAGI (reference sequence). CDR3: CASSPGRHEQYF. For the CDR3, the DNA is TGTGCCAGCAGCCCCGGTAGGCACGAGCAGTACTTC.

This clone was picked up one time. CDR3 loop: CSVSSGRTDTQYF. CDR3 coding DNA: TGCAGCGTCTCTAGCGGGAGAACAGATACGCAGTATTTT. The chain carries TRBV29-1 and TRBJ2-3, with TRBD2 matching 10 bases. This CDR3 spans 13 amino acids. Germline assignment: CDR1 SQVTM and CDR2 ANQGSEA. V shed 6 bases and J 3 bases; nucleotides not matched to a gene: 3.

The chain combines TRBV5-6 with TRBJ1-1; D remains unclear. V lost 0 bases to trimming and J lost 1 base, with 4 bases between them. The CDR3 covers 13 residues. Germline CDR1 and CDR2: SGHDT and YYEEEE. The CDR3 is CASSLGRNTEAFF. Written as DNA, the CDR3 is TGTGCCAGCAGCTTGGGAAGGAACACTGAAGCTTTCTTT. Complete variable domain (other parts from reference TRBV5-6 and TRBJ1-1): DAGVTQSPTHLIKTRGQQVTLRCSPKSGHDTVSWYQQALGQGPQFIFQYYEEEERQRGNFPDRFSGHQFPNYSSELNVNALLLGDSALYLCASSLGRNTEAFFGQGTRLTVV.

The CDR3 reads CASSGQRTGELFF. DNA for the CDR3: TGTGCCAGCAGTGGACAGAGGACCGGGGAGCTGTTTTTT. The chain carries TRBV2 and TRBJ2-2, with D possibly matching TRBD1 (5 bases). Germline CDR1 SNHLY, CDR2 FYNNEI. The CDR3 spans 13 residues. The V end was cut by 4 bases, the J end by 5 bases, with 8 bases between.

The rearrangement uses TRBV9 and TRBJ2-3, with D possibly matching TRBD2 (7 bases). The CDR3 runs to 18 residues. CDR1 is SGDLS, CDR2 YYNGEE, per germline. Trimming cost V 0 bases and J 4 bases, with 21 bases left between them. CDR3 region: CASSVDGGGSNPADTQYF. The CDR3 coding sequence is TGTGCCAGCAGCGTAGATGGGGGGGGCTCCAACCCGGCAGATACGCAGTATTTT. Together with reference TRBV9 and TRBJ2-3, the CDR3 gives the full variable domain: DSGVTQTPKHLITATGQRVTLRCSPRSGDLSVYWYQQSLDQGLQFLIQYYNGEERAKGNILERFSAQQFPDLHSELNLSSLELGDSALYFCASSVDGGGSNPADTQYFGPGTRLTVL.

The chain combines TRBV3-1 (or the pseudogene TRBV3-2) with TRBJ2-1; 7 nucleotides line up with TRBD2. In germline, CDR1 is LGHDT, CDR2 YNNKEL (reference sequence). This CDR3 has 16 residues. V dropped 8 bases and J dropped 0; count of bases not matched to a gene: 10. DNA of the CDR3: TGTGCCAGCCAGACCCGGACTAGTGTCTCCTACAATGAGCAGTTCTTC. Protein product: CASQTRTSVSYNEQFF.

The chain employs TRBV10-3 and TRBJ2-3, with D perhaps assigned TRBD1 or TRBD2 (5 bases each). Per germline, CDR1 ENHRY and CDR2 SYGVKD. The CDR3 is 14 residues long. The V and J ends lost 7 bases and 4 bases respectively, with 15 bases between them. The CDR3, as DNA: TGTGCCATCATGGGGGAGTGGCCGTCAGATACGCAGTATTTT. Protein sequence: CAIMGEWPSDTQYF.

This clone was counted a single time. The J gene is TRBJ1-4, the V gene TRBV5-1; D is possibly TRBD1 (6 bases). This CDR3 region has 15 residues. Per the germline V gene, CDR1 is SGHRS and CDR2 is YFSETQ. V lost 0 bases and J 8 bases, leaving 14 bases between the germline ends. CDR3 DNA sequence: TGCGCCAGCAGCTTGGCCACGGGGGCCGGGGAAAAACTGTTTTTT. Protein: CASSLATGAGEKLFF.

The CDR3, as DNA: TGTGCCAGCAGCTTAGGGACAGGCAATGAGCAGTTCTTC. This gives the protein CASSLGTGNEQFF. The chain joins TRBV7-8 to TRBJ2-1; TRBD1 matches at 7 bases. This CDR3 is built from 13 residues. The germline CDR1 and CDR2 sequences are SGHVS and FQNEAQ. Losses at the gene ends were 1 base for V and 6 bases for J; bases not matched to a gene: 0.

This clone came up a few times. The chain links TRBV2 to TRBJ1-6; 9 bases map to TRBD1. CDR3 length: 16 residues. From germline, CDR1 is SNHLY and CDR2 FYNNEI. After removal of 11 bases from V and 7 bases from J, the junction contained 15 bases not matched to a gene. The CDR3 bases are TGTGCCCGCCGAGGGGGGGGGACAGGGCGAAATTCACCCCTCCACTTT. Translated, it gives CARRGGGTGRNSPLHF.

This rearrangement joins TRBV5-4 to TRBJ2-5, with D perhaps assigned TRBD1 or TRBD2 (5 bases each). V lost 4 bases, J lost 2 bases, and 12 bases lay in between. Germline lookup yields CDR1 SGHNT and CDR2 YYREEE (reference sequence). This CDR3 region has 14 residues. CDR3 loop: CASSQGTVQETQYF. In DNA, the CDR3 is TGTGCCAGCAGCCAAGGGACGGTTCAAGAGACCCAGTACTTC.

This clone was detected once. CDR3 loop: CASSLGLASADTQYF. The CDR3 region has the DNA TGCGCCAGCAGCTTGGGACTAGCGAGCGCAGATACGCAGTATTTT. The V gene is TRBV5-1, the J gene TRBJ2-3; 8 bases line up with TRBD2. The CDR3 has 15 residues. V shed 0 bases, J shed 4 bases, and the junction held 4 bases outside the gene matches. The V gene's germline CDR1 is SGHRS and CDR2 YFSETQ.